This TCR beta chain is drawn from a study of circulating CD8 cells and anti-PD-1 response in melanoma. The length of the CDR3 is 17 residues. Germline V gene data show CDR1 as MDHEN and CDR2 as SYDVKM. Trimming at V came to 8 bases and at J to 3 bases, leaving 13 bases not matched to a gene. From live CD3+CD8+TCRalphabeta+ cells, four PD-1 and/or TIGIT subsets were sorted. The QIAseq Immune Repertoire TCR panel built the libraries from around 15 ng of total RNA. TCRdb analysed the reads with MiXCR anew, one entry per CDR3 protein. The table shows about 370 distinct CDR3 sequences, with around 10% occurring only once. In this sample, this clonotype is large.

The sequence came from a human donor with melanoma. The source material was CD8+ T cells from PBMCs, sampled at baseline or after one month of anti-PD-1 therapy (not recorded which). The chain employs TRBV28 and TRBJ2-3; TRBD2 agrees at 11 bases. CDR3 sequence reads: CASRFRASGRNTDTQYF. In DNA, the CDR3 is TGTGCCAGCCGATTCAGGGCTAGCGGGAGGAATACAGATACGCAGTATTTT.